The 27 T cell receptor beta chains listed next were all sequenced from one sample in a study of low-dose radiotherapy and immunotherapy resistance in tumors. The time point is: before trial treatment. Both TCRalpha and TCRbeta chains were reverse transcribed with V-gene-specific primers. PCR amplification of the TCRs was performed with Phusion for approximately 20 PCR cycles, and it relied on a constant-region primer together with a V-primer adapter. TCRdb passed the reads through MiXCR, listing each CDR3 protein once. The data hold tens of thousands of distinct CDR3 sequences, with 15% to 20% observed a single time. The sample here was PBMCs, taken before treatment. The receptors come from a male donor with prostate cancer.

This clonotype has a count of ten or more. The CDR3 is CASSLDSRVTDTQYF. The CDR3 region has the DNA TGTGCCAGTAGTTTGGACAGCAGGGTCACAGATACGCAGTATTTT. The chain couples TRBV19 to TRBJ2-3, with D possibly being TRBD1 (6 bases). The CDR3 is 15 residues long. From germline, CDR1 is LNHDA and CDR2 SQIVND (reference sequence). V shed 5 bases and J shed 2 bases, with 14 bases lying between them. Combining the CDR3 with reference TRBV19 and TRBJ2-3 gives the whole variable domain DGGITQSPKYLFRKEGQNVTLSCEQNLNHDAMYWYRQDPGQGLRLIYYSQIVNDFQKGDIAEGYSVSREKKESFPLTVTSAQKNPTAFYLCASSLDSRVTDTQYFGPGTRLTVL.

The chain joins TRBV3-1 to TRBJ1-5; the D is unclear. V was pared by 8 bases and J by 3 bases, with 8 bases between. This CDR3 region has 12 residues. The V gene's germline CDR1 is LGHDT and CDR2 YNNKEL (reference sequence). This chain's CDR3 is CASGVYNQPQHF. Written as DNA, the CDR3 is TGTGCCAGCGGGGTTTACAATCAGCCCCAGCATTTT.

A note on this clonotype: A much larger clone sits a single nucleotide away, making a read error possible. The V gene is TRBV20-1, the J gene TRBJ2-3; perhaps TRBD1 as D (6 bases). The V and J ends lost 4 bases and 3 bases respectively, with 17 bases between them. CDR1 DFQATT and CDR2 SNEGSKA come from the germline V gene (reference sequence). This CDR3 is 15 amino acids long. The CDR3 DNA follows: TGCAGTGCTACCCATTGGGACATGGTTACAGATACGCAGTATTTT. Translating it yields CSATHWDMVTDTQYF.

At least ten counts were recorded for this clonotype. CDR3 sequence: CASSYVRGQVAEAFF. CDR3 nucleotide sequence: TGTGCCAGCAGCTACGTCCGGGGCCAAGTCGCTGAAGCTTTCTTT. The rearrangement joins TRBV7-9 to TRBJ1-1; D is possibly TRBD1 (5 bases). The germline gives CDR1 SEHNR, CDR2 FQNEAQ (reference sequence). CDR3 size: 15 residues. V lost 4 bases, J lost 6 bases, and 18 bases lay in between.

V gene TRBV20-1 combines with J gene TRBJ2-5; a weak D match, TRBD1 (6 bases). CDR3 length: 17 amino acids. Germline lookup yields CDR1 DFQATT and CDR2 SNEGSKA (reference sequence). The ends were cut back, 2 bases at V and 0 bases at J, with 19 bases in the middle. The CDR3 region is CSARPPQGQGHQETQYF. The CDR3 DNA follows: TGCAGTGCTAGACCCCCCCAGGGGCAAGGGCACCAAGAGACCCAGTACTTC.

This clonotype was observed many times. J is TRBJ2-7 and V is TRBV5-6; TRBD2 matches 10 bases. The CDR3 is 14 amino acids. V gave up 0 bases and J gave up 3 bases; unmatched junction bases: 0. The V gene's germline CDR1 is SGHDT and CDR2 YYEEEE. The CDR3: CASSLERGGYEQYF. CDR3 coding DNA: TGTGCCAGCAGCTTGGAGCGGGGGGGCTACGAGCAGTACTTC.

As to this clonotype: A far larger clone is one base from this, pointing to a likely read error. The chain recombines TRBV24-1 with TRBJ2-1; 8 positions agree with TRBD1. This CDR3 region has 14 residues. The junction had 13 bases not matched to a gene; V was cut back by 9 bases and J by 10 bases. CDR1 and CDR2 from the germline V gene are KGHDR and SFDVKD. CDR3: CATPGQGEDHEQFF. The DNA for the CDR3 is TGTGCCACCCCCGGACAGGGAGAAGACCACGAGCAGTTCTTC.

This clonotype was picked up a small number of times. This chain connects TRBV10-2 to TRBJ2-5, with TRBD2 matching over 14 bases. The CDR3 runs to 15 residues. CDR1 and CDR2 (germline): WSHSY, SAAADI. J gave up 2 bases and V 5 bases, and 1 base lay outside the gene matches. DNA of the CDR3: TGCGCCAGCAGTCGACTAGCGGGGGGGCAAGAGACCCAGTACTTC. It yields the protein CASSRLAGGQETQYF.

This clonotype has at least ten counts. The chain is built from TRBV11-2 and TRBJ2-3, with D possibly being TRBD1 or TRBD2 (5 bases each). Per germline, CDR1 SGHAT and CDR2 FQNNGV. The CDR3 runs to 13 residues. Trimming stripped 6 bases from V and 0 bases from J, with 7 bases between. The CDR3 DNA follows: TGTGCCAGCAGTTGGGGGAGCACAGATACGCAGTATTTT. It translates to CASSWGSTDTQYF.

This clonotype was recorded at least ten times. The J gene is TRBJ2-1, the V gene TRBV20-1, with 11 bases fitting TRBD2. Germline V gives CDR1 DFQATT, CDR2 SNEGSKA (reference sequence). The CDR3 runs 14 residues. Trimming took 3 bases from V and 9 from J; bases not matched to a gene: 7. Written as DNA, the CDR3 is TGCAGTGCTAGTCCGACTAGCGGGGCGGTTGAGCAGTTCTTC. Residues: CSASPTSGAVEQFF.

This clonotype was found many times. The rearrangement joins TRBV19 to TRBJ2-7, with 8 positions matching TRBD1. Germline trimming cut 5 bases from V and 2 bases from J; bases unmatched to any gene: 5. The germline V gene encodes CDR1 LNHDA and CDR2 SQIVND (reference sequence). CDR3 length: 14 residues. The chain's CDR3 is CASSDRGVTYEQYF. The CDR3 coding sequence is TGTGCCAGTAGTGACAGGGGTGTCACCTACGAGCAGTACTTC.

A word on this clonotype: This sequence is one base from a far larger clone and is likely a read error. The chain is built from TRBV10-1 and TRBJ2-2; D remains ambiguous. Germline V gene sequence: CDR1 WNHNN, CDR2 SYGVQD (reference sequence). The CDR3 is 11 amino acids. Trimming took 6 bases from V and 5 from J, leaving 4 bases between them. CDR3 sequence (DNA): TGCGCCAGCAGGGGTACCGGGGAGCTGTTTTTT. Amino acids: CASRGTGELFF.

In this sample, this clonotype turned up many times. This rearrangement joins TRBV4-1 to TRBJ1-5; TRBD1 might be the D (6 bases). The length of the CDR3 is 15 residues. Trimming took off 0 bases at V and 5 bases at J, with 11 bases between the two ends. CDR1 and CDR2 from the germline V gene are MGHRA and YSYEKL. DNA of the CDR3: TGCGCCAGCAGCCAAGACAGGGGAACCCATCAGCCCCAGCATTTT. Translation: CASSQDRGTHQPQHF.

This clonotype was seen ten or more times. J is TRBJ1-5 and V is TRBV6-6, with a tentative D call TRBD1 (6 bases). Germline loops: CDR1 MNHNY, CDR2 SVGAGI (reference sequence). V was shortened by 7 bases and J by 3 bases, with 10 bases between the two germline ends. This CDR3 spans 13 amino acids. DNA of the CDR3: TGTGCCAGCATCAGGGGCCCCAATCAGCCCCAGCATTTT. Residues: CASIRGPNQPQHF.

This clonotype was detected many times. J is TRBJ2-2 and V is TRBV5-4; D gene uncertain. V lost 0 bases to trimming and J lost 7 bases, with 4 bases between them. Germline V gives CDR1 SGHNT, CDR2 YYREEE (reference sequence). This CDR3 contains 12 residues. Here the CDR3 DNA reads TGTGCCAGCAGCTTGGGAGGCGGGGAGCTGTTTTTT. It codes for CASSLGGGELFF.

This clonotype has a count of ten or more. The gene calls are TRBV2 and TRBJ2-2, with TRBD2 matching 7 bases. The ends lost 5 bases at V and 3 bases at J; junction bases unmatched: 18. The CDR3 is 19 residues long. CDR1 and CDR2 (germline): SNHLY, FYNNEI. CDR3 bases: TGTGCCAGCAGTAGGACTCAGACTAGCCCACTCTGGGACACCGGGGAGCTGTTTTTT. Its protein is CASSRTQTSPLWDTGELFF. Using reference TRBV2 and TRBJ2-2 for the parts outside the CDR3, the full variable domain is EPEVTQTPSHQVTQMGQEVILRCVPISNHLYFYWYRQILGQKVEFLVSFYNNEISEKSEIFDDQFSVERPDGSNFTLKIRSTKLEDSAMYFCASSRTQTSPLWDTGELFFGEGSRLTVL.

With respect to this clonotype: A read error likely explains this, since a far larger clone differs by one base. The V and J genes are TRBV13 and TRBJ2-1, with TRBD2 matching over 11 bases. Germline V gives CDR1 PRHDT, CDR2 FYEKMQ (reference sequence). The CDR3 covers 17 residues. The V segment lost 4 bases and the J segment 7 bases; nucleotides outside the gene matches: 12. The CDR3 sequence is CASSSDVAGGRRNEQFF. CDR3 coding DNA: TGTGCCAGCAGCTCGGACGTAGCGGGGGGGCGGAGGAATGAGCAGTTCTTC.

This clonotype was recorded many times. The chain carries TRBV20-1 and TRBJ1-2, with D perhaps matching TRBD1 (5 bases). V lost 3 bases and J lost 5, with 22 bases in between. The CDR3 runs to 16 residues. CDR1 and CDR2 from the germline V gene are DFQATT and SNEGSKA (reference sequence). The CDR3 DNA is TGCAGTGCTAGCCCTTTAACAGGTTCCACCTTGTATGGCTACACCTTC. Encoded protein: CSASPLTGSTLYGYTF.

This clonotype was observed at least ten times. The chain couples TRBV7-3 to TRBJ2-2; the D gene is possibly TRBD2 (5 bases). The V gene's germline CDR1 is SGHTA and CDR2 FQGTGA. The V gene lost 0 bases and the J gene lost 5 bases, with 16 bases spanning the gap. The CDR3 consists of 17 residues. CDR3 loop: CASSLTGGGRVTGELFF. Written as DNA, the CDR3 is TGTGCCAGCAGCTTAACAGGAGGCGGGCGGGTAACCGGGGAGCTGTTTTTT.

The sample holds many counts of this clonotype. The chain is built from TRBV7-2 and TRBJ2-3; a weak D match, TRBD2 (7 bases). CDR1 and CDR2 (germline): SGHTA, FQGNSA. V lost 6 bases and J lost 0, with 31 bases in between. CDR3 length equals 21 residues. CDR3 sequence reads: CASRYLRGGGGKHPSTDTQYF. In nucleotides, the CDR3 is TGTGCCAGCAGATATCTTCGAGGGGGGGGGGGTAAACACCCTAGCACAGATACGCAGTATTTT.

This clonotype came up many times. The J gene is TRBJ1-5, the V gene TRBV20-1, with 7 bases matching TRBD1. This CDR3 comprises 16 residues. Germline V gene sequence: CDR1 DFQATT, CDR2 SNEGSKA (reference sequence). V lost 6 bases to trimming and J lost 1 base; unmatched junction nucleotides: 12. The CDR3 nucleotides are TGCAGTGCCCTGGTGAGGGGGCCGCGAAGCAATCAGCCCCAGCATTTT. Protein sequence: CSALVRGPRSNQPQHF.

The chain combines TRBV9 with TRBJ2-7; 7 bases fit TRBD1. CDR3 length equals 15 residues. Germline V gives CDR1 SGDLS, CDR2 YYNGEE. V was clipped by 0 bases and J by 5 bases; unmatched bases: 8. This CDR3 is CASSVATGTGDEQYF. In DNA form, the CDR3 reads TGTGCCAGCAGCGTAGCTACGGGCACAGGGGACGAGCAGTACTTC.

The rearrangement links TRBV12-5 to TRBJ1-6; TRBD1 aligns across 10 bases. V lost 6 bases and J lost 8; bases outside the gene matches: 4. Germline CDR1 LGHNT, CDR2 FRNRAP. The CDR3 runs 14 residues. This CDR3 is CASGQTGGHSPLHF. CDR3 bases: TGTGCTAGTGGCCAGACAGGGGGCCATTCACCCCTCCACTTT.

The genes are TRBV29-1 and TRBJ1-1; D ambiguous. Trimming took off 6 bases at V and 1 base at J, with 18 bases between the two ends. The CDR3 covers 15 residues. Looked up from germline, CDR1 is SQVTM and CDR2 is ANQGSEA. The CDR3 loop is CSVNLSPGENTEAFF. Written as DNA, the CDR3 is TGCAGCGTCAACTTAAGTCCGGGTGAGAACACTGAAGCTTTCTTT.

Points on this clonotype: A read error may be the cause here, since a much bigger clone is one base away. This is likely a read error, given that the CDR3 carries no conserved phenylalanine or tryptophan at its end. CDR3 in DNA: TGTGCCAGCAGCTTCGAGGGCGGGATGAACACTGAAGCTTTCCTT. Protein sequence: CASSFEGGMNTEAFL. J is TRBJ1-1 and V is TRBV11-1; D remains unclear. The CDR3 has 15 residues. The V end was cut by 3 bases, the J end by 0 bases, with 11 bases between. Germline CDR1 is SGHAT and CDR2 is FQDESV (reference sequence).

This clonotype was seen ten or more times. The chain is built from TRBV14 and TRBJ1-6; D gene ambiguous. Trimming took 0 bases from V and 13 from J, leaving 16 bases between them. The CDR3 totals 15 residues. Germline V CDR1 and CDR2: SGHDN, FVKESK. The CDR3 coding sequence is TGTGCCAGCAGCCAAGATTTGGGCGGTCGATTCCCCCTCCACTTT. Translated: CASSQDLGGRFPLHF.

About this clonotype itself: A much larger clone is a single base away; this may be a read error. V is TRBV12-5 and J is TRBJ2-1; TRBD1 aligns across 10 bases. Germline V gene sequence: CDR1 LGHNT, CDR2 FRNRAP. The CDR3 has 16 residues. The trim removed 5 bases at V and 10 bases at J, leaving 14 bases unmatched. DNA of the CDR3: TGTGCTAGTGGTATAAGACCGGGACAGGGGATCTACGAGCAGTTCTTC. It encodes CASGIRPGQGIYEQFF. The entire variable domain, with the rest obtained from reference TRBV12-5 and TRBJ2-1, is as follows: DARVTQTPRHKVTEMGQEVTMRCQPILGHNTVFWYRQTMMQGLELLAYFRNRAPLDDSGMPKDRFSAEMPDATLATLKIQPSEPRDSAVYFCASGIRPGQGIYEQFFGPGTRLTVL.